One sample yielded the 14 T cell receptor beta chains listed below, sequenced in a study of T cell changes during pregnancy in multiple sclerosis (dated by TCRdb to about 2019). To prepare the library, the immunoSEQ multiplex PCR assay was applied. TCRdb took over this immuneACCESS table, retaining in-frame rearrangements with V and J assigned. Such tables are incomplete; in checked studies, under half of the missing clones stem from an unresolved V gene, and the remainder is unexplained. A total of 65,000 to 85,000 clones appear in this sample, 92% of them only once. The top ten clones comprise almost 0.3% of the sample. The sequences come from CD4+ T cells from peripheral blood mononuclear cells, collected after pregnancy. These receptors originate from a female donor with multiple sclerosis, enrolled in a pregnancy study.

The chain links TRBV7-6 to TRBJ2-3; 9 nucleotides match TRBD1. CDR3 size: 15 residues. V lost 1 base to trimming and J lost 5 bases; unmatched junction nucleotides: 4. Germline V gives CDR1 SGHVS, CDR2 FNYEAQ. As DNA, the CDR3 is TGTGCCAGCAGCTTAGGGACAGGGGCTGGAGATACGCAGTATTTT. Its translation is CASSLGTGAGDTQYF.

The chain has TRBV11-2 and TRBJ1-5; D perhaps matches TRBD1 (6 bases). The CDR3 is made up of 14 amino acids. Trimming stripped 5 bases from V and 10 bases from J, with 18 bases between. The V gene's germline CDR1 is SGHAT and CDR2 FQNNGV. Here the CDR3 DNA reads TGTGCCAGCAGCACAGGGCAGACTCGAGACCCCCAGCATTTT. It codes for CASSTGQTRDPQHF.

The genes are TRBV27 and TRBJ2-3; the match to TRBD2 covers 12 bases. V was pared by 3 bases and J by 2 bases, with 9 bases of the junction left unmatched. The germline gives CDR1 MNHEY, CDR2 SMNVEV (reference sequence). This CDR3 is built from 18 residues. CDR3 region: CASSFTRLAGVVTDTQYF. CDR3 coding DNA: TGTGCCAGCAGTTTTACCAGACTAGCGGGAGTGGTCACAGATACGCAGTATTTT.

The CDR3 here is CSATRGPNTEAFF. As DNA, the CDR3 is TGCAGCGCGACCAGGGGGCCGAACACTGAAGCTTTCTTT. This chain uses TRBV29-1 with TRBJ1-1; 8 nucleotides match TRBD1. The germline gives CDR1 SQVTM, CDR2 ANQGSEA. The CDR3 loop spans 13 amino acids. V lost 7 bases and J lost 1; bases outside the gene matches: 5.

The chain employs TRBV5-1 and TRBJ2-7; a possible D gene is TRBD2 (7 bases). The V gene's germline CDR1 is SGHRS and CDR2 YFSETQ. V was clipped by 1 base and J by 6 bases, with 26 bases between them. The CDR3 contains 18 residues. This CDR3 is CASSLQLGQGGVNGEQYF. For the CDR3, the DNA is TGCGCCAGCAGCTTGCAGTTGGGCCAAGGGGGGGTCAACGGCGAGCAGTACTTC. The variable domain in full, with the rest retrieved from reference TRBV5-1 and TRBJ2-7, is KAGVTQTPRYLIKTRGQQVTLSCSPISGHRSVSWYQQTPGQGLQFLFEYFSETQRNKGNFPGRFSGRQFSNSRSEMNVSTLELGDSALYLCASSLQLGQGGVNGEQYFGPGTRLTVT.

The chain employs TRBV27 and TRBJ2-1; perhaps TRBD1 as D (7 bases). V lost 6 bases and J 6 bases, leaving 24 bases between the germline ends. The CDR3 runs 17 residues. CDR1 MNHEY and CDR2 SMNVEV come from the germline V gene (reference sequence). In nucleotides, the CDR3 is TGTGCCAGCAGCCGATATCTGGACAGGCGGGACCGCAATGAGCAGTTCTTC. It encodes CASSRYLDRRDRNEQFF.

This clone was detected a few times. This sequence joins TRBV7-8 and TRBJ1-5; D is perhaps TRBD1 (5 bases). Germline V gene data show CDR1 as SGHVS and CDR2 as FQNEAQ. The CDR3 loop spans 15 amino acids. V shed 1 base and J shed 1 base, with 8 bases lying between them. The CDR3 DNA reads TGTGCCAGCAGCTTAGGCAGGGCGAGCAATCAGCCCCAGCATTTT. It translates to CASSLGRASNQPQHF.

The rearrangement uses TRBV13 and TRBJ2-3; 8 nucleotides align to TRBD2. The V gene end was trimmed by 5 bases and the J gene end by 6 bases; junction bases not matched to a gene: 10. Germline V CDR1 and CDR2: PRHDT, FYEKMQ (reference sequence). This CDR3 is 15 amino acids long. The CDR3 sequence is CASSPLLREGDTQYF. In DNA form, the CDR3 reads TGTGCCAGCAGCCCCCTCTTACGGGAGGGGGATACGCAGTATTTT.

The CDR3 reads CASSSATPRDEKLFF. Here the CDR3 DNA reads TGTGCCAGCAGTTCCGCGACTCCTCGGGATGAAAAACTGTTTTTT. This chain links TRBV27 with TRBJ1-4; no firm D call. Trimming left V 4 bases short and J 6 bases short, with 15 bases between. The germline V gene has CDR1 MNHEY and CDR2 SMNVEV (reference sequence). The CDR3 loop spans 15 amino acids.

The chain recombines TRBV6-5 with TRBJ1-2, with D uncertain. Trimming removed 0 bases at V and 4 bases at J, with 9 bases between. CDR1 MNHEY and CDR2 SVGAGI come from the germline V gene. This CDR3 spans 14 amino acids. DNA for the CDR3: TGTGCCAGCAGTTACTCGTCGAGCGGCTATGGCTACACCTTC. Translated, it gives CASSYSSSGYGYTF.

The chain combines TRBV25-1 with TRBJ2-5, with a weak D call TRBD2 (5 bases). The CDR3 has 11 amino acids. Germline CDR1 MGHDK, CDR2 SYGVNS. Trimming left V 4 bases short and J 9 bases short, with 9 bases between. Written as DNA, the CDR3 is TGTGCCAGCAGTGGTCACGGGGCCCAGTACTTC. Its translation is CASSGHGAQYF.

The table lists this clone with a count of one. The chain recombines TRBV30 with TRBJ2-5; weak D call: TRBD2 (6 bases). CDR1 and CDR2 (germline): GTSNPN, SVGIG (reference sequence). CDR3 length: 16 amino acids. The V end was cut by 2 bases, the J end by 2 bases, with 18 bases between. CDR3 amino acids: CAWSRRRGWGQETQYF. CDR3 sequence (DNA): TGTGCCTGGAGTCGAAGGCGGGGATGGGGACAAGAGACCCAGTACTTC.

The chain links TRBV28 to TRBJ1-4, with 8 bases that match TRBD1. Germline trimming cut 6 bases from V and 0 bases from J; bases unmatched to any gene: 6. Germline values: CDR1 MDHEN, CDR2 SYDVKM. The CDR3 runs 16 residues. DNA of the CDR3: TGTGCCAGCAGCGGACAGGGAATTGCAACTAATGAAAAACTGTTTTTT. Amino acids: CASSGQGIATNEKLFF.

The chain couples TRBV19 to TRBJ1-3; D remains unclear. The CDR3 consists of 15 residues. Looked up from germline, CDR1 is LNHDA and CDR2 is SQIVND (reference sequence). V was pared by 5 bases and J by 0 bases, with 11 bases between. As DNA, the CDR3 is TGTGCCAGTAGTTCCGTGACTGTCTCTGGAAACACCATATATTTT. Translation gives CASSSVTVSGNTIYF.